The 31 T cell receptor beta chains reported below all come from one sample, sequenced in a study of blood T cell repertoires in COVID-19. Generated by immunoSEQ multiplex PCR, the TCRdb table keeps only in-frame clones and is missing some. The sample yields about 70,000 clones, around 88% seen once. What was sequenced was peripheral blood. The receptor source for this set is a human donor in a cohort sampled during active COVID-19.

This clone was seen once. This chain connects TRBV19 to TRBJ1-2; D perhaps matches TRBD1 (6 bases). Germline V gene sequence: CDR1 LNHDA, CDR2 SQIVND (reference sequence). The germline V and J ends were trimmed by 3 bases and 4 bases, with 24 bases remaining between them. The CDR3 has 18 amino acids. The CDR3 bases are TGTGCCAGTAGTATTCAAGGGGGTAGTCTCCAGGCGGTCTATGGCTACACCTTC. Translation: CASSIQGGSLQAVYGYTF.

The rearrangement joins TRBV19 to TRBJ1-1, with D perhaps TRBD1 (5 bases). CDR3 length: 15 residues. Germline V gene data show CDR1 as LNHDA and CDR2 as SQIVND (reference sequence). V lost 3 bases and J 2 bases, leaving 13 bases between the germline ends. CDR3 bases: TGTGCCAGTAGTATCCTCAGGGTGGAAAACACTGAAGCTTTCTTT. This codes for CASSILRVENTEAFF.

The chain is built from TRBV28 and TRBJ1-2, with a weak D call TRBD1 (5 bases). CDR3 size: 11 residues. The germline CDR1 and CDR2 sequences are MDHEN and SYDVKM. Trimming stripped 8 bases from V and 5 bases from J, with 9 bases between. DNA for the CDR3: TGTGCCAGCGGGACTGCGTATGGCTACACCTTC. This translates into CASGTAYGYTF.

The V gene is TRBV28, the J gene TRBJ2-1; no firm D call. Germline-derived CDR1 and CDR2 are MDHEN and SYDVKM. Deletions cut 6 bases from V and 4 bases from J, with 4 bases between. The CDR3 covers 11 residues. CDR3 loop: CASRAYNEQFF. The CDR3 bases are TGTGCCAGCAGAGCGTACAATGAGCAGTTCTTC.

The genes are TRBV19 and TRBJ2-7, with D possibly being TRBD1 (6 bases). Germline lookup yields CDR1 LNHDA and CDR2 SQIVND (reference sequence). V was clipped by 3 bases and J by 4 bases, with 10 bases between them. This CDR3 is 13 amino acids long. The CDR3 loop reads CASSMSRGYEQYF. The CDR3 bases are TGTGCCAGTAGTATGAGTAGGGGGTACGAGCAGTACTTC. Full variable domain (rest looked up from reference TRBV19 and TRBJ2-7): DGGITQSPKYLFRKEGQNVTLSCEQNLNHDAMYWYRQDPGQGLRLIYYSQIVNDFQKGDIAEGYSVSREKKESFPLTVTSAQKNPTAFYLCASSMSRGYEQYFGPGTRLTVT.

This chain joins TRBV18 and TRBJ1-4; TRBD1 matches 11 bases. With 5 bases clipped from V and 8 bases from J, the junction kept 10 bases outside the gene matches. Germline CDR1 and CDR2: KGHSH and LQKENI. This CDR3 spans 16 amino acids. DNA for the CDR3: TGTGCCAGCTCATCAATACCGGGACAGGGGGACGAAAAACTGTTTTTT. Its protein product is CASSSIPGQGDEKLFF. The entire variable domain, with the rest obtained from reference TRBV18 and TRBJ1-4, is as follows: NAGVMQNPRHLVRRRGQEARLRCSPMKGHSHVYWYRQLPEEGLKFMVYLQKENIIDESGMPKERFSAEFPKEGPSILRIQQVVRGDSAAYFCASSSIPGQGDEKLFFGSGTQLSVL.

This clone occurred many times. The chain uses TRBV28 and TRBJ1-1; the D gene is possibly TRBD1 (6 bases). The CDR3 spans 15 residues. The V and J ends lost 4 bases and 0 bases respectively, with 12 bases between them. Germline-derived CDR1 and CDR2 are MDHEN and SYDVKM. The CDR3 here is CASSSSGDMNTEAFF. CDR3 nucleotides: TGTGCCAGCAGTTCCAGCGGGGACATGAACACTGAAGCTTTCTTT.

The chain employs TRBV2 and TRBJ2-1; 9 bases map to TRBD1. Per germline, CDR1 SNHLY and CDR2 FYNNEI. With V trimmed by 4 bases and J by 13 bases, 8 bases remained unmatched. The CDR3 has 13 residues. The CDR3 DNA is TGTGCCAGCAGTGGTACCAGACAGGGGGGACAGTTCTTC. Protein sequence: CASSGTRQGGQFF.

The chain has TRBV7-6 and TRBJ1-1; 7 bases agree with TRBD1. The CDR3 has 14 amino acids. J was trimmed by 4 bases and V by 1 base; bases with no gene match: 3. Germline V gene sequence: CDR1 SGHVS, CDR2 FNYEAQ. CDR3: CASSLEPGGTEAFF. The CDR3 nucleotides read TGTGCCAGCAGCTTAGAGCCAGGGGGCACTGAAGCTTTCTTT.

The chain combines TRBV19 with TRBJ2-2; D unresolved. V shed 5 bases and J shed 8 bases, with 12 bases lying between them. The CDR3 runs to 13 residues. Germline assignment: CDR1 LNHDA and CDR2 SQIVND (reference sequence). The CDR3 is CASSAYQRGELFF. CDR3 nucleotides: TGTGCCAGTAGTGCCTACCAGCGAGGGGAGCTGTTTTTT.

The J gene is TRBJ2-1, the V gene TRBV6-5; 8 bases align to TRBD1. CDR3 length equals 15 residues. The ends lost 6 bases at V and 8 bases at J; junction bases unmatched: 12. Germline V lookup: CDR1 MNHEY, CDR2 SVGAGI. CDR3 sequence: CASSRPGQGLDEQFF. The CDR3 DNA sequence: TGTGCCAGCAGCCGGCCAGGACAGGGATTAGATGAGCAGTTCTTC.

This sequence joins TRBV6-5 and TRBJ2-5, with 7 bases matching TRBD1. Germline CDR1 and CDR2: MNHEY and SVGAGI. The junction had 4 bases not matched to a gene; V was cut back by 8 bases and J by 1 base. The CDR3 is made up of 13 amino acids. CDR3 in amino acids: CASRPGGQETQYF. CDR3 DNA: TGTGCCAGCCGCCCAGGGGGCCAAGAGACCCAGTACTTC.

The chain joins TRBV7-7 to TRBJ2-1; 10 bases match TRBD2. V trimming: 6 bases; J trimming: 8 bases; junction bases outside the gene matches: 10. The CDR3 extends over 15 amino acids. Germline V CDR1 and CDR2: SSHAT, FNYEAQ (reference sequence). The CDR3 loop reads CASSPSGGAVYEQFF. The DNA for the CDR3 is TGTGCCAGCAGTCCGAGCGGGGGGGCCGTCTATGAGCAGTTCTTC.

The J gene is TRBJ2-2, the V gene TRBV18; D is uncertain. CDR3 length equals 14 residues. Germline values: CDR1 KGHSH, CDR2 LQKENI. Deletions cut 2 bases from V and 2 bases from J, with 6 bases between. The CDR3 loop is CASSPGPNTGELFF. The DNA for the CDR3 is TGTGCCAGCTCACCAGGCCCCAACACCGGGGAGCTGTTTTTT.

CDR3 coding DNA: TGTGCCAGCTCACCAGGGGCGAACTCTGGGGCCAACGTCCTGACTTTC. Its translation is CASSPGANSGANVLTF. The rearrangement links TRBV18 to TRBJ2-6; tentatively, D is TRBD1 (5 bases). Germline CDR1 and CDR2: KGHSH and LQKENI. The V end was cut by 2 bases, the J end by 0 bases, with 8 bases between. CDR3 length: 16 amino acids.

V is TRBV10-3 and J is TRBJ2-7, with TRBD2 matching 8 bases. The ends lost 5 bases at V and 6 bases at J; junction bases unmatched: 12. This CDR3 has 15 residues. The germline CDR1 and CDR2 sequences are ENHRY and SYGVKD. The CDR3 spells CAISLLGAGAGEQYF. In DNA, the CDR3 is TGTGCCATCAGTCTCTTGGGAGCGGGGGCAGGCGAGCAGTACTTC.

J is TRBJ1-2 and V is TRBV7-2; D might be TRBD1 (6 bases). V was cut by 2 bases and J by 4 bases, with 8 bases left in between. CDR1 SGHTA and CDR2 FQGNSA come from the germline V gene. The CDR3 is 13 amino acids. In nucleotides, the CDR3 is TGTGCCAGCAGCTTAACAGGGAGCTATGGCTACACCTTC. Amino acids: CASSLTGSYGYTF.

V usage is TRBV6-5 and J usage is TRBJ2-7, with D possibly being TRBD2 (5 bases). CDR1 and CDR2 from the germline V gene are MNHEY and SVGAGI. The CDR3 totals 14 residues. V was pared by 7 bases and J by 0 bases, with 13 bases between. The CDR3 is CASKIRERSYEQYF. In DNA form, the CDR3 reads TGTGCCAGCAAGATCCGGGAACGCTCCTACGAGCAGTACTTC.

The V gene is TRBV19, the J gene TRBJ1-1, with a tentative D call TRBD1 (6 bases). This CDR3 comprises 14 residues. The V end was cut by 6 bases, the J end by 4 bases, with 15 bases between. The germline CDR1 and CDR2 sequences are LNHDA and SQIVND (reference sequence). The CDR3 bases are TGTGCCAGTAGCCCAAAATCCAGGGGCACTGAAGCTTTCTTT. It translates to CASSPKSRGTEAFF.

The chain couples TRBV5-1 to TRBJ2-3, with D possibly being TRBD1 (5 bases). V lost 4 bases and J 1 base, leaving 13 bases between the germline ends. Germline V gives CDR1 SGHRS, CDR2 YFSETQ. CDR3 length: 15 residues. DNA of the CDR3: TGCGCCAGCAGCGGGGCAGTTATAGGCACAGATACGCAGTATTTT. Translation gives CASSGAVIGTDTQYF.

This clone was recorded a few times. This chain joins TRBV20-1 and TRBJ1-3; possibly TRBD1 for D (5 bases). The CDR3 sequence is 13 residues long. Germline assignment: CDR1 DFQATT and CDR2 SNEGSKA (reference sequence). Trimming left V 3 bases short and J 4 bases short, with 10 bases between. The CDR3: CSASYRKGNTIYF. DNA of the CDR3: TGCAGTGCTAGTTACAGGAAAGGAAACACCATATATTTT.

The V and J genes are TRBV24-1 and TRBJ2-1, with a possible D match to TRBD2 (6 bases). This CDR3 region has 12 residues. V lost 2 bases, J lost 8 bases, and 6 bases lay in between. CDR1 KGHDR and CDR2 SFDVKD come from the germline V gene. CDR3 sequence (DNA): TGTGCCACCAGTGATTGGGAGGATGAGCAGTTCTTC. This encodes CATSDWEDEQFF.

The V and J genes are TRBV6-4 and TRBJ1-6, with a weak D call TRBD1 (5 bases). The CDR3 spans 16 residues. CDR1 MRHNA and CDR2 SNTAGT come from the germline V gene. V lost 1 base, J lost 7 bases, and 14 bases lay in between. CDR3 residues: CASSDFGGRKNSPLHF. The CDR3 DNA sequence: TGTGCCAGCAGTGACTTCGGGGGACGGAAAAATTCACCCCTCCACTTT.

The chain combines TRBV19 with TRBJ1-2; 7 bases line up with TRBD1. V was clipped by 6 bases and J by 2 bases; unmatched bases: 9. The CDR3 is 15 residues long. Germline V gene lookup returns CDR1 LNHDA and CDR2 SQIVND (reference sequence). CDR3 residues: CASSRPQQGNYGYTF. As DNA, the CDR3 is TGTGCCAGTAGCCGACCACAACAGGGGAACTATGGCTACACCTTC.

This clone was observed once. The V and J genes are TRBV6-5 and TRBJ2-2, with D possibly being TRBD1 (6 bases). Germline-derived CDR1 and CDR2 are MNHEY and SVGAGI. The CDR3 is made up of 15 amino acids. The V end was cut by 3 bases, the J end by 5 bases, with 13 bases between. The CDR3 sequence: CASSYLQGKTGELFF. DNA of the CDR3: TGTGCCAGCAGTTATCTGCAGGGGAAGACCGGGGAGCTGTTTTTT.

The CDR3 nucleotides are TGTGCCAGTAGTATGCGGGGGGGGACAGATACGCAGTATTTT. Its protein product is CASSMRGGTDTQYF. The chain is built from TRBV19 and TRBJ2-3, with 9 bases that match TRBD2. There are 14 residues in the CDR3. Germline V lookup: CDR1 LNHDA, CDR2 SQIVND (reference sequence). The V and J ends lost 3 bases and 3 bases, in that order; junction bases with no gene match: 1.

The rearrangement uses TRBV27 and TRBJ2-3; tentatively, D is TRBD2 (6 bases). V gave up 3 bases and J gave up 1 base, with 11 bases separating them. Germline CDR1 MNHEY, CDR2 SMNVEV (reference sequence). The CDR3 runs to 15 residues. The CDR3 DNA reads as TGTGCCAGCAGTTTGGAACTAGCCGGCACAGATACGCAGTATTTT. Translating gives CASSLELAGTDTQYF.

The J gene is TRBJ2-3, the V gene TRBV7-3, with 8 nucleotides matching TRBD2. Germline-derived CDR1 and CDR2 are SGHTA and FQGTGA. Trimming cost V 5 bases and J 2 bases; bases outside gene matches: 6. The CDR3 covers 15 residues. Here the CDR3 DNA reads TGTGCCAGCAGCCAAACGGGGGGGCCCACAGATACGCAGTATTTT. Protein: CASSQTGGPTDTQYF.

This clone was seen a few times. The rearrangement joins TRBV3-1 (or the pseudogene TRBV3-2) to TRBJ1-2; TRBD1 aligns across 8 bases. CDR1 and CDR2 from the germline V gene are LGHDT and YNNKEL (reference sequence). The CDR3 covers 19 residues. Trimming at V came to 0 bases and at J to 4 bases, leaving 16 bases not matched to a gene. The CDR3 DNA follows: TGTGCCAGCAGCCAAGAAGCCCTATCCGACAGGGGAGGTGGCTATGGCTACACCTTC. This gives the protein CASSQEALSDRGGGYGYTF.

This rearrangement joins TRBV18 to TRBJ2-7; 9 nucleotides line up with TRBD1. CDR1 and CDR2 from the germline V gene are KGHSH and LQKENI. The CDR3 consists of 15 residues. V gave up 3 bases and J gave up 1 base; unmatched junction bases: 4. As DNA, the CDR3 is TGTGCCAGCTCACCCGGGACAGGGAGATCCTACGAGCAGTACTTC. Its translation: CASSPGTGRSYEQYF.

The chain recombines TRBV7-6 with TRBJ2-6, with 9 nucleotides matching TRBD1. The ends lost 2 bases at V and 0 bases at J; junction bases unmatched: 11. Per germline, CDR1 SGHVS and CDR2 FNYEAQ. The CDR3 sequence is 20 residues long. The CDR3 region has the DNA TGTGCCAGCAGCTTAAGACTAACAGGGGGCCCTAGCTCTGGGGCCAACGTCCTGACTTTC. As protein: CASSLRLTGGPSSGANVLTF.